The 28 T cell receptor beta chains given below trace back to one sample, sequenced in a study of molecular identifiers for immune sequencing clone quantification. Each CDR3 protein gets one entry after TCRdb re-called the PCR reads with MiXCR. The sample contains approximately 500,000 distinct CDR3 sequences, around 25% of which appear only once. The sequenced sample was naive CD8+ T cells from blood, with Jurkat cell RNA spiked in. Subset defined: FACS-sorted CD8+CD4-CCR7+CD45RA+ naive T cells. The source is a human donor in good health. Some libraries in this study had Jurkat cell RNA spiked in.

This clonotype occurred many times. The chain combines TRBV5-1 with TRBJ2-5, with 11 bases that match TRBD2. Germline V lookup: CDR1 SGHRS, CDR2 YFSETQ. The CDR3 length is 16 residues. Trimming removed 4 bases from V and 6 bases from J; junction bases left unmatched: 11. The CDR3 is CASSQSGTSGSQTQYF. The CDR3 DNA is TGCGCCAGCAGCCAATCCGGTACTAGCGGGAGTCAGACCCAGTACTTC.

This clonotype was seen a handful of times. The chain combines TRBV5-5 with TRBJ2-6, with D uncertain. The CDR3 is 16 residues long. Germline assignment: CDR1 SGHKS and CDR2 YYEKEE (reference sequence). Trimming left V 2 bases short and J 2 bases short, with 11 bases between. The chain's CDR3 is CASSLGSVAGANVLTF. Written as DNA, the CDR3 is TGTGCCAGCAGCTTAGGCAGCGTCGCTGGGGCCAACGTCCTGACTTTC.

As to this clonotype: The CDR3 ends on some other residue instead of the conserved phenylalanine or tryptophan, so this is likely a read error. The J gene is TRBJ2-3, the V gene TRBV20-1, with 14 bases that match TRBD2. V lost 6 bases and J lost 2; bases outside the gene matches: 10. This CDR3 spans 17 amino acids. CDR1 and CDR2 from the germline V gene are DFQATT and SNEGSKA (reference sequence). CDR3 sequence reads: CSAEKGLAGVYTDTQYL. CDR3 nucleotides: TGCAGTGCGGAGAAGGGACTAGCGGGAGTATACACAGATACGCAGTATCTT.

In the case of this clonotype: Since a much larger clone is just one base distant, this may be a read error. The chain has TRBV23-1 and TRBJ2-5; 7 bases agree with TRBD1. TRBV23-1 is noted as an ORF with a role that remains uncertain. The V segment lost 2 bases and the J segment 2 bases; nucleotides outside the gene matches: 8. This CDR3 is 16 amino acids long. CDR3 in amino acids: CASSQRSPGGQETQYF. The CDR3 nucleotides read TGCGCCAGCAGTCAACGTTCCCCAGGGGGTCAAGAGACCCAGTACTTC.

The CDR3 region has the DNA TGTGCCAGCAGCTTAGCGCGGGCAGGGGGACCAGATACGCAGTATTTT. Protein product: CASSLARAGGPDTQYF. V and J are TRBV7-6 and TRBJ2-3; the match to TRBD1 covers 7 bases. Germline V gene sequence: CDR1 SGHVS, CDR2 FNYEAQ. The V gene end was trimmed by 0 bases and the J gene end by 4 bases; junction bases not matched to a gene: 7. This CDR3 contains 16 residues.

This clonotype appeared a few times. The DNA for the CDR3 is TGTGCCACCAGCTTTCACTTAGCGGGCGGCGCAGATACGCAGTATTTT. Its translation: CATSFHLAGGADTQYF. The chain carries TRBV15 and TRBJ2-3; TRBD2 matches at 7 bases. Trimming cost V 5 bases and J 4 bases; bases outside gene matches: 12. The CDR3 sequence is 16 residues long. Germline CDR1 reads LNHNV; CDR2 reads YYDKDF (reference sequence).

To note about this clonotype: A read error may explain this, as a much larger clone is one base away. V and J are TRBV12-3 or TRBV12-4 and TRBJ2-5, with D possibly matching TRBD2 (5 bases). The CDR3 length is 15 residues. Trimming removed 1 base from V and 4 bases from J, with 13 bases in between. For the CDR3, the DNA is TGTGCCAGCAGTTTAGTTAGCGTCTACCGAGAGACCCAGTACTTC. Residues: CASSLVSVYRETQYF.

The table lists this clonotype with a few counts. The chain has TRBV5-6 and TRBJ2-7, with D perhaps TRBD1 (6 bases). The CDR3 contains 14 residues. Germline CDR1 and CDR2: SGHDT and YYEEEE. Trimming pared 2 bases from V and 4 bases from J, leaving 13 bases between. As DNA, the CDR3 is TGTGCCAGCAGCTTCGGACAGCAAAATTACGAGCAGTACTTC. The encoded protein is CASSFGQQNYEQYF.

This clonotype was counted many times. This sequence joins TRBV11-2 and TRBJ2-3; D unclear. Germline loops: CDR1 SGHAT, CDR2 FQNNGV. The CDR3 sequence is 13 residues long. Trimming removed 1 base at V and 6 bases at J, with 8 bases between. Here the CDR3 reads CASSLALVDTQYF. The CDR3 DNA sequence: TGTGCCAGCAGCTTAGCCCTAGTGGATACGCAGTATTTT.

This clonotype was counted a few times. V gene TRBV28 combines with J gene TRBJ1-5; D call uncertain. Trimming pared 5 bases from V and 7 bases from J, leaving 6 bases between. The CDR3 runs 11 residues. CDR1 is MDHEN and CDR2 is SYDVKM in the germline V gene. The chain's CDR3 is CASSTLQPQHF. CDR3 DNA: TGTGCCAGCAGTACTTTACAGCCCCAGCATTTT.

This clonotype was detected ten times or more. The chain recombines TRBV6-5 with TRBJ2-3; TRBD1 matches 9 bases. The germline V gene encodes CDR1 MNHEY and CDR2 SVGAGI. There are 15 residues in the CDR3. The V segment lost 4 bases and the J segment 1 base; nucleotides outside the gene matches: 3. DNA for the CDR3: TGTGCCAGCAGTTGGGACAGGGTGGGCACAGATACGCAGTATTTT. This gives the protein CASSWDRVGTDTQYF.

V is TRBV23-1 and J is TRBJ1-5; no clear D gene. TRBV23-1 is labeled an ORF, and its function is uncertain. V dropped 2 bases and J dropped 3 bases, with 20 bases sitting between them. This CDR3 is built from 18 residues. CDR3 residues: CASSQRGSHSPTNQPQHF. CDR3 coding DNA: TGCGCCAGCAGTCAAAGAGGGTCTCACTCGCCGACCAATCAGCCCCAGCATTTT.

Points on this clonotype: This may arise from a read error, as a much more abundant clone is one base away. V gene TRBV5-6 combines with J gene TRBJ2-7; TRBD1 agrees at 7 bases. The CDR3 sequence is 14 residues long. CDR1 and CDR2 from the germline V gene are SGHDT and YYEEEE. The J segment lost 3 bases and the V segment lost 7 bases, leaving 10 bases of the junction unmatched. CDR3 sequence: CASLGRDSDYEQYF. The CDR3 nucleotides read TGTGCCAGCCTCGGCCGGGACAGCGACTACGAGCAGTACTTC.

The chain uses TRBV6-5 and TRBJ2-7; TRBD2 might be the D (5 bases). V lost 4 bases, J lost 6 bases, and 13 bases lay in between. This CDR3 is 13 amino acids long. Germline CDR1 MNHEY, CDR2 SVGAGI. In nucleotides, the CDR3 is TGTGCCAGCAGTTCTCGGACTGAACCCGAGCAGTACTTC. It is translated as CASSSRTEPEQYF.

The genes are TRBV19 and TRBJ2-7, with TRBD1 as a possible D gene (5 bases). V was cut by 7 bases and J by 7 bases, with 17 bases left in between. This CDR3 has 13 amino acids. Germline V gives CDR1 LNHDA, CDR2 SQIVND (reference sequence). In nucleotides, the CDR3 is TGTGCCAGTACGGCAGGGATACATTCTGAGCAGTACTTC. It specifies CASTAGIHSEQYF.

The sample holds many counts of this clonotype. The genes are TRBV29-1 and TRBJ2-3, with a tentative D call TRBD2 (6 bases). Germline CDR1 is SQVTM and CDR2 is ANQGSEA. The CDR3 covers 13 residues. Trimming pared 6 bases from V and 3 bases from J, leaving 13 bases between. Here the CDR3 reads CSVWGLMTDTQYF. CDR3 DNA: TGCAGCGTGTGGGGACTGATGACAGATACGCAGTATTTT.

The table lists this clonotype with a few counts. The chain carries TRBV19 and TRBJ1-2; D gene ambiguous. V lost 0 bases and J lost 0, with 5 bases in between. Germline V lookup: CDR1 LNHDA, CDR2 SQIVND (reference sequence). This CDR3 is built from 14 residues. The CDR3 DNA reads as TGTGCCAGTAGTATAGAAGTCCCTAACTATGGCTACACCTTC. Its protein product is CASSIEVPNYGYTF.

The genes are TRBV19 and TRBJ2-7; no clear D gene. The germline gives CDR1 LNHDA, CDR2 SQIVND (reference sequence). This CDR3 contains 13 residues. V shed 6 bases and J shed 3 bases, with 12 bases lying between them. The CDR3 nucleotides are TGTGCCAGTAGACCGCACCTGGGCTACGAGCAGTACTTC. It encodes CASRPHLGYEQYF.

Ten or more counts support this clonotype. The chain joins TRBV29-1 to TRBJ2-3; D is uncertain. Germline lookup yields CDR1 SQVTM and CDR2 ANQGSEA. Between the trimmed V and J ends, which lost 4 bases and 4 bases, there was a span of 9 bases. The CDR3 loop spans 12 amino acids. The CDR3 here is CSVVLSPDTQYF. CDR3 DNA: TGCAGCGTTGTCCTGTCCCCAGATACGCAGTATTTT.

This clonotype was seen many times. The chain employs TRBV6-2 or TRBV6-3 and TRBJ1-1; 9 bases are shared with TRBD1. The V segment lost 6 bases and the J segment 3 bases; nucleotides outside the gene matches: 5. From germline, CDR1 is MNHEY and CDR2 SVGEGT. This CDR3 contains 14 residues. The CDR3 coding sequence is TGTGCCAGCAGAGACGACAGGGGGTACACTGAAGCTTTCTTT. This sequence encodes CASRDDRGYTEAFF.

This clonotype was recorded at least ten times. The chain carries TRBV29-1 and TRBJ1-2; D call uncertain. This CDR3 has 13 amino acids. Germline loops: CDR1 SQVTM, CDR2 ANQGSEA. Trimming took 7 bases from V and 4 from J, leaving 16 bases between them. CDR3 nucleotides: TGCAGCGCCCATAATGAGGAAACCTATGGCTACACCTTC. This translates into CSAHNEETYGYTF.

This clonotype was counted between two and nine times. The V and J genes are TRBV6-5 and TRBJ2-2; D not certain. There are 14 residues in the CDR3. Germline-derived CDR1 and CDR2 are MNHEY and SVGAGI. Trimming took off 0 bases at V and 1 base at J, with 3 bases between the two ends. The CDR3 spells CASSYSQNTGELFF. As DNA, the CDR3 is TGTGCCAGCAGTTACTCGCAGAACACCGGGGAGCTGTTTTTT.

This chain connects TRBV30 to TRBJ2-7, with 7 positions matching TRBD2. Germline CDR1 is GTSNPN and CDR2 is SVGIG (reference sequence). There are 12 residues in the CDR3. After removal of 8 bases from V and 3 bases from J, the junction contained 7 bases not matched to a gene. The CDR3 region is CAHGEGLYEQYF. Here the CDR3 DNA reads TGTGCCCATGGGGAGGGACTCTACGAGCAGTACTTC.

This clonotype was seen a handful of times. This rearrangement joins TRBV4-1 to TRBJ2-7; a weak D match, TRBD1 (6 bases). The ends were cut back, 1 base at V and 5 bases at J, with 12 bases in the middle. Germline assignment: CDR1 MGHRA and CDR2 YSYEKL. This CDR3 is built from 14 residues. CDR3 amino acids: CASSQGPGAHEQYF. DNA of the CDR3: TGCGCCAGCAGCCAAGGTCCAGGGGCCCACGAGCAGTACTTC.

With regard to this clonotype: The junction departs from germline at one end; a sequencing error may be responsible. The chain combines TRBV6-5 with TRBJ2-7, with D perhaps TRBD2 (6 bases). The CDR3 length is 14 residues. The germline V gene has CDR1 MNHEY and CDR2 SVGAGI. CDR3 nucleotides: TGTGCCAGCAGTGACGGGGGAGCAGCCTACAAGCAGTACTTC. It yields the protein CASSDGGAAYKQYF.

This clonotype was found many times. The rearrangement uses TRBV13 and TRBJ2-7; TRBD2 agrees at 9 bases. With V trimmed by 7 bases and J by 5 bases, 3 bases remained unmatched. This CDR3 is built from 12 residues. Germline V lookup: CDR1 PRHDT, CDR2 FYEKMQ (reference sequence). The CDR3 nucleotides are TGTGCCAGCACCCGCGGGAGGGACGAGCAGTACTTC. This sequence encodes CASTRGRDEQYF.

Many counts were recorded for this clonotype. The chain combines TRBV5-4 with TRBJ2-7; TRBD2 matches at 7 bases. The V and J ends lost 4 bases and 7 bases, in that order; junction bases with no gene match: 8. CDR1 is SGHNT and CDR2 is YYREEE in the germline V gene (reference sequence). This CDR3 comprises 13 residues. The CDR3 coding sequence is TGTGCCAGCAGCCGACGGGAGGTGAGGGAGCAGTACTTC. Encoded protein: CASSRREVREQYF.

This clonotype was counted at least ten times. V and J are TRBV7-8 and TRBJ2-7; D tentatively reads TRBD1 or TRBD2 (7 bases each). Germline V CDR1 and CDR2: SGHVS, FQNEAQ. V was cut by 5 bases and J by 2 bases, with 19 bases left in between. The CDR3 spans 16 residues. The CDR3 region has the DNA TGTGCCAGCAGCCTATGGGAGGGGGCTGGGACCTACGAGCAGTACTTC. Translating it yields CASSLWEGAGTYEQYF.